The 32 T cell receptor beta chains in this list originate from one sample, sequenced in a study of T cell responses to AZD1222 COVID-19 vaccine. Profiling relied on immunoSEQ multiplex PCR, and the TCRdb table lists in-frame clones only, not all of them. The top ten hold around 7% of the sample, which has some 120,000 clones, around 94% seen once. The specimen was peripheral blood, collected on day 0 of AZD1222 vaccination. These receptors were collected from an adult in good health.

Notes on this clone: Germline and junction disagree at one end, which may indicate a read error. The gene calls are TRBV15 and TRBJ1-2; D is unclear. This CDR3 has 11 residues. Germline CDR1 and CDR2: LNHNV and YYDKDF (reference sequence). The CDR3 DNA reads TGTGCCACCACCAGACACTATGGCTACACCTTC. Amino acid sequence: CATTRHYGYTF.

This chain links TRBV13 with TRBJ2-1; no reliable D call. The CDR3 has 16 amino acids. Trimming stripped 1 base from V and 0 bases from J, with 10 bases between. CDR1 and CDR2 (germline): PRHDT, FYEKMQ (reference sequence). CDR3 loop: CASSLVPLSSYNEQFF. In DNA, the CDR3 is TGTGCCAGCAGCTTAGTTCCCCTCAGCTCCTACAATGAGCAGTTCTTC. Complete variable domain (other parts from reference TRBV13 and TRBJ2-1): AAGVIQSPRHLIKEKRETATLKCYPIPRHDTVYWYQQGPGQDPQFLISFYEKMQSDKGSIPDRFSAQQFSDYHSELNMSSLELGDSALYFCASSLVPLSSYNEQFFGPGTRLTVL.

On this clone: The junction and the germline gene differ at one end; a read error may be behind it. The chain combines TRBV3-1 (or the pseudogene TRBV3-2) with TRBJ2-1; 10 bases line up with TRBD2. The CDR3 loop spans 15 amino acids. Germline V gene data show CDR1 as LGHDT and CDR2 as YNNKEL (reference sequence). CDR3 in DNA: TGTGCCAGCAGCCCCGGCCCGGGCTCTAGCGGGAGTTTGATCTTC. It is translated as CASSPGPGSSGSLIF.

The rearrangement uses TRBV11-2 and TRBJ1-1, with D perhaps matching TRBD1 (6 bases). CDR1 SGHAT and CDR2 FQNNGV come from the germline V gene. The germline V and J ends were trimmed by 4 bases and 0 bases, with 9 bases remaining between them. The CDR3 is made up of 14 amino acids. The CDR3 region is CASSSGTLNTEAFF. For the CDR3, the DNA is TGTGCCAGCAGCTCCGGGACACTGAACACTGAAGCTTTCTTT.

The chain recombines TRBV3-1 (or the pseudogene TRBV3-2) with TRBJ1-1, with D possibly matching TRBD1 (5 bases). The CDR3 extends over 13 amino acids. The germline CDR1 and CDR2 sequences are LGHDT and YNNKEL (reference sequence). V lost 4 bases and J 5 bases, leaving 11 bases between the germline ends. The CDR3 protein is CASSRPRGTEAFF. Here the CDR3 DNA reads TGTGCCAGCAGCCGCCCCCGGGGGACTGAAGCTTTCTTT.

The chain joins TRBV7-9 to TRBJ1-2; no firm D call. In germline, CDR1 is SEHNR, CDR2 FQNEAQ (reference sequence). The CDR3 loop spans 13 amino acids. With 5 bases removed from V and 1 base from J, the gap between germline ends came to 8 bases. CDR3 nucleotide sequence: TGTGCCAGCAGCCAGCACCTTAACTATGGCTACACCTTC. Translating gives CASSQHLNYGYTF.

CDR3 coding DNA: TGTGCCAGCAGTTACCAGCGGGAGAACGATGAGCAGTTCTTC. It translates to CASSYQRENDEQFF. This sequence joins TRBV6-2 or TRBV6-3 and TRBJ2-1, with 8 positions matching TRBD2. V gave up 2 bases and J gave up 8 bases; unmatched junction bases: 5. Germline-derived CDR1 and CDR2 are MNHEY and SVGEGT. CDR3 size: 14 residues.

The V and J genes are TRBV4-1 and TRBJ2-3, with 8 bases lining up with TRBD2. The ends lost 0 bases at V and 2 bases at J; junction bases unmatched: 4. CDR3 size: 16 residues. CDR1 is MGHRA and CDR2 is YSYEKL in the germline V gene. The CDR3 here is CASSQEPGGATDTQYF. The CDR3 DNA reads as TGCGCCAGCAGCCAAGAACCGGGGGGGGCCACAGATACGCAGTATTTT.

The CDR3 reads CSVARLRDREGGYTF. In DNA form, the CDR3 reads TGCAGCGTTGCACGGCTCCGGGACAGGGAGGGTGGCTACACCTTC. V usage is TRBV29-1 and J usage is TRBJ1-2, with TRBD1 identical over 9 bases. Germline loops: CDR1 SQVTM, CDR2 ANQGSEA. The V segment lost 4 bases and the J segment 7 bases; nucleotides outside the gene matches: 13. The length of the CDR3 is 15 residues.

The chain links TRBV5-6 to TRBJ2-1, with 7 bases fitting TRBD2. The CDR3 has 15 residues. After removal of 2 bases from V and 2 bases from J, the junction contained 4 bases not matched to a gene. From germline, CDR1 is SGHDT and CDR2 YYEEEE. The CDR3 nucleotides read TGTGCCAGCAGCTTTAGCGGGCTCACCTACAATGAGCAGTTCTTC. This gives the protein CASSFSGLTYNEQFF.

This clone was seen a few times. The rearrangement uses TRBV2 and TRBJ1-4, with D perhaps matching TRBD1 (6 bases). V was shortened by 6 bases and J by 7 bases, with 21 bases between the two germline ends. The V gene's germline CDR1 is SNHLY and CDR2 FYNNEI. The CDR3 spans 16 residues. CDR3 in DNA: TGTGCCAGCAGGAATCGACCTACAGGGATGACTGAAAAACTGTTTTTT. This sequence encodes CASRNRPTGMTEKLFF.

The genes are TRBV28 and TRBJ2-5, with D possibly TRBD2 on 7 matching bases. Looked up from germline, CDR1 is MDHEN and CDR2 is SYDVKM. The ends were cut back, 4 bases at V and 1 base at J, with 16 bases in the middle. CDR3 length: 16 amino acids. The CDR3 loop is CASSSPGGPLQETQYF. The CDR3, as DNA: TGTGCCAGCAGTTCCCCCGGGGGGCCACTCCAAGAGACCCAGTACTTC.

The V gene is TRBV3-1 (or the pseudogene TRBV3-2), the J gene TRBJ2-7; weak D call: TRBD2 (5 bases). The CDR3 has 14 amino acids. V was clipped by 1 base and J by 3 bases, with 10 bases between them. The germline gives CDR1 LGHDT, CDR2 YNNKEL (reference sequence). CDR3 DNA: TGTGCCAGCAGCCAAGGGTTTAGCGTCTACGAGCAGTACTTC. Its translation is CASSQGFSVYEQYF.

The V call is TRBV9, the J call TRBJ2-1, with TRBD2 matching over 7 bases. The CDR3 contains 15 residues. V was pared by 1 base and J by 7 bases, with 8 bases of the junction left unmatched. From germline, CDR1 is SGDLS and CDR2 YYNGEE. DNA for the CDR3: TGTGCCAGCAGCGTAACCAGCGGGGCCATAAATGAGCAGTTCTTC. Amino acid sequence: CASSVTSGAINEQFF.

This chain links TRBV19 with TRBJ2-3; the match to TRBD2 covers 9 bases. With V trimmed by 0 bases and J by 7 bases, 8 bases remained unmatched. There are 16 residues in the CDR3. Germline V CDR1 and CDR2: LNHDA, SQIVND (reference sequence). Here the CDR3 reads CASSIDGAGGPYTQYF. As DNA, the CDR3 is TGTGCCAGTAGTATAGATGGGGCGGGAGGGCCATATACGCAGTATTTT.

This CDR3 is CASSKGGAAFF. CDR3 DNA sequence: TGTGCCAGCAGTAAAGGGGGGGCGGCTTTCTTT. J is TRBJ1-1 and V is TRBV2; a weak D match, TRBD1 (6 bases). Germline-derived CDR1 and CDR2 are SNHLY and FYNNEI. Deletions cut 5 bases from V and 11 bases from J, with 12 bases between. This CDR3 has 11 residues.

The J gene is TRBJ2-5, the V gene TRBV10-3; no definite D call. This CDR3 has 12 residues. Germline V CDR1 and CDR2: ENHRY, SYGVKD. Trimming took 3 bases from V and 5 from J, leaving 7 bases between them. CDR3 bases: TGTGCCATCAGTGATCGAGATGAGACCCAGTACTTC. Amino acid sequence: CAISDRDETQYF.

CDR3 DNA: TGTGCCAGCTCACCACCAGGCAAGACCGGCGCACGTGGAAACACCATATATTTT. Translated: CASSPPGKTGARGNTIYF. The chain links TRBV18 to TRBJ1-3; D remains unclear. Germline loops: CDR1 KGHSH, CDR2 LQKENI. Trimming cost V 0 bases and J 3 bases, with 18 bases left between them. The CDR3 contains 18 residues.

This clone has only one observation. The chain uses TRBV14 and TRBJ2-2; D gene unclear. V was clipped by 2 bases and J by 8 bases, with 9 bases between them. The CDR3 spans 13 residues. CDR1 is SGHDN and CDR2 is FVKESK in the germline V gene. CDR3 region: CASSQQYYGELFF. DNA for the CDR3: TGTGCCAGCAGCCAACAGTACTATGGGGAGCTGTTTTTT.

This chain connects TRBV19 to TRBJ1-3; D is uncertain. V was clipped by 3 bases and J by 0 bases, with 12 bases between them. CDR3 length: 16 amino acids. The germline V gene has CDR1 LNHDA and CDR2 SQIVND (reference sequence). The chain's CDR3 is CASSIFSGPSGNTIYF. The CDR3 DNA is TGTGCCAGTAGTATTTTCAGCGGTCCCTCTGGAAACACCATATATTTT.

The rearrangement links TRBV18 to TRBJ2-1; 7 bases match TRBD1. The CDR3 covers 13 residues. Germline CDR1 and CDR2: KGHSH and LQKENI. V shed 2 bases, J shed 8 bases, and the junction held 3 bases outside the gene matches. The CDR3 region has the DNA TGTGCCAGCTCACCAAGGCAGGGGGATGAGCAGTTCTTC. Its translation is CASSPRQGDEQFF.

The chain employs TRBV24-1 and TRBJ2-5; no clear D. Trimming shortened V by 6 bases and J by 1 base, and 11 bases separated the two germline ends. Germline CDR1 and CDR2: KGHDR and SFDVKD. The CDR3 contains 14 residues. The CDR3 is CATSSPVSQETQYF. For the CDR3, the DNA is TGTGCCACCAGTTCCCCGGTCAGCCAAGAGACCCAGTACTTC.

In nucleotides, the CDR3 is TGCGCCAGCAGCCGCTTTCCGGGACAGGGGAACAATGAGCAGTTCTTC. As protein: CASSRFPGQGNNEQFF. The chain combines TRBV4-3 with TRBJ2-1; 10 bases are a match to TRBD1. CDR3 size: 16 residues. Germline V CDR1 and CDR2: LGHNA, YSLEER. V trimming: 4 bases; J trimming: 5 bases; junction bases outside the gene matches: 8.

The chain is built from TRBV4-2 and TRBJ2-4; D is perhaps TRBD2 (6 bases). The CDR3 consists of 17 residues. V was shortened by 0 bases and J by 6 bases, with 18 bases between the two germline ends. CDR1 is LGHNA, CDR2 YNFKEQ, per germline. DNA for the CDR3: TGTGCCAGCAGCCAAGAGGCCCTAGGAGGGTCGGCAAACATTCAGTACTTC. This sequence encodes CASSQEALGGSANIQYF.

This chain uses TRBV29-1 with TRBJ1-3, with D possibly being TRBD1 (5 bases). Looked up from germline, CDR1 is SQVTM and CDR2 is ANQGSEA. The CDR3 consists of 14 residues. V was trimmed by 6 bases and J by 0 bases, leaving 12 bases between them. The CDR3 DNA reads as TGCAGCGTGGACACGGGTCTCTCTGGAAACACCATATATTTT. Its translation is CSVDTGLSGNTIYF.

The chain couples TRBV18 to TRBJ1-5; TRBD1 matches 9 bases. J was trimmed by 7 bases and V by 4 bases; bases with no gene match: 5. The CDR3 spans 14 residues. Germline values: CDR1 KGHSH, CDR2 LQKENI. CDR3 sequence reads: CASSQTGGRQPQHF. The CDR3 nucleotides are TGTGCCAGCTCACAAACAGGGGGCAGGCAGCCCCAGCATTTT. The complete variable domain, with remaining parts taken from reference TRBV18 and TRBJ1-5, reads NAGVMQNPRHLVRRRGQEARLRCSPMKGHSHVYWYRQLPEEGLKFMVYLQKENIIDESGMPKERFSAEFPKEGPSILRIQQVVRGDSAAYFCASSQTGGRQPQHFGDGTRLSIL.

The chain carries TRBV7-3 and TRBJ2-2; D may be TRBD2 (5 bases). The CDR3 has 12 amino acids. Between the trimmed V and J ends, which lost 7 bases and 5 bases, there was a span of 8 bases. Germline assignment: CDR1 SGHTA and CDR2 FQGTGA. The CDR3 DNA follows: TGTGCCAGCACCCGAGGGACCGGGGAGCTGTTTTTT. It specifies CASTRGTGELFF.

V gene TRBV7-7 combines with J gene TRBJ2-5, with 11 positions matching TRBD2. Germline values: CDR1 SSHAT, CDR2 FNYEAQ (reference sequence). This CDR3 is 15 amino acids long. The J segment lost 2 bases and the V segment lost 4 bases, leaving 3 bases of the junction unmatched. CDR3 in amino acids: CASSSGLAEQETQYF. The CDR3 DNA reads TGTGCCAGCAGCTCGGGACTAGCGGAACAAGAGACCCAGTACTTC.

The chain joins TRBV6-2 or TRBV6-3 to TRBJ2-5; 9 nucleotides match TRBD2. The V segment lost 0 bases and the J segment 2 bases; nucleotides outside the gene matches: 10. Germline values: CDR1 MNHEY, CDR2 SVGEGT. The CDR3 length is 18 residues. CDR3 nucleotide sequence: TGTGCCAGCAGTTACTCGGTCATGGCTAGCGGGGTACAAGAGACCCAGTACTTC. It specifies CASSYSVMASGVQETQYF.

The rearrangement uses TRBV24-1 and TRBJ2-3; D may be TRBD2 (5 bases). Germline V gene lookup returns CDR1 KGHDR and CDR2 SFDVKD. This CDR3 is 16 amino acids long. V lost 4 bases and J 1 base, leaving 14 bases between the germline ends. The CDR3 DNA is TGTGCCACCAGTGAGGGCGGCCTGCGGGGCACAGATACGCAGTATTTT. Residues: CATSEGGLRGTDTQYF.

The gene calls are TRBV18 and TRBJ2-1; D perhaps matches TRBD2 (6 bases). In germline, CDR1 is KGHSH, CDR2 LQKENI. The CDR3 consists of 17 residues. Trimming shortened V by 0 bases and J by 14 bases, and 26 bases separated the two germline ends. The CDR3 nucleotides read TGTGCCAGCTCACCACCTCCACTGGGCGGCACCCCCCGCGGGGAGTTCTTC. Translated, it gives CASSPPPLGGTPRGEFF.

The rearrangement joins TRBV6-5 to TRBJ2-7, with a tentative D call TRBD1 (5 bases). V was shortened by 5 bases and J by 4 bases, with 6 bases between the two germline ends. The CDR3 spans 11 residues. Per germline, CDR1 MNHEY and CDR2 SVGAGI. The CDR3 is CASSRQYEQYF. The CDR3 nucleotides read TGTGCCAGCAGTCGACAGTACGAGCAGTACTTC.